This note documents a single T cell receptor beta chain sequence. As yet, its antigen is unknown. The source of the sample is a study of cytomegalovirus exposure and HLA in healthy donors. 60 Vbeta and 13 Jbeta primers were used in PCR. Assay used: immunoSEQ multiplex PCR; TCRdb lists only in-frame clones, some missing. The table shows over 150,000 clones, with approximately 84% occurring only once. In germline, CDR1 is LGHNA, CDR2 YNFKEQ. The germline V and J ends were trimmed by 1 base and 4 bases, with 11 bases remaining between them. The length of the CDR3 is 15 residues. Findings and caveats of the study: Published work reported that the classifier diagnosed cytomegalovirus status with high specificity and sensitivity. A cluster of highly shared sequence variants was likely a sequencing artifact. After further analysis at a later stage, 16,951 TCR beta sequences were associated with HLA alleles at 0.05 false discovery rate.

The origin of this receptor is a girl under 18 in good health and CMV-seropositive. Sequencing input: PBMCs. The rearrangement uses TRBV4-2 and TRBJ1-3; D possibly corresponds to TRBD1 (5 bases). CDR3 nucleotide sequence: TGTGCCAGCAGCCAAGCTGCAGGGTCAGGAAACACCATATATTTT. Translated, it gives CASSQAAGSGNTIYF.